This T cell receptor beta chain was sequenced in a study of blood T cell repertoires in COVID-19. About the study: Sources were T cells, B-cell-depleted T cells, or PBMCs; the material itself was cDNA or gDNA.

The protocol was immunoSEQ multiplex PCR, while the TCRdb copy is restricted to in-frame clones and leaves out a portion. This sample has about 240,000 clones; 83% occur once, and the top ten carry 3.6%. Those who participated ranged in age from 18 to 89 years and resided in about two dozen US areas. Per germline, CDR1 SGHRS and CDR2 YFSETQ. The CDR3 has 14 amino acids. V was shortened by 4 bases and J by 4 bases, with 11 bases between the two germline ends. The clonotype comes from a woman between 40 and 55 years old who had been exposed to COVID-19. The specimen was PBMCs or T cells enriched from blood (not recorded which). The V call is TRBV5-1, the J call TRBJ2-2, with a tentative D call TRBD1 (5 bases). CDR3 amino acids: CASSSRDGTGELFF. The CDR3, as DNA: TGCGCCAGCAGCAGCAGGGATGGCACCGGGGAGCTGTTTTTT.